This is a list of T cell receptor beta chains from one sample in a study of shared clonotypes between healthy human individuals. Profiled with immunoSEQ multiplex PCR; TCRdb holds only in-frame clones, not every one. The sample holds 1,500,000 or so clones, roughly 95% seen once. The specimen was naive CD4+ T cells sorted from blood. These receptors originate from a man aged 30 to 45 in good health. CDR3s include the opening cysteine and the closing phenylalanine or tryptophan.

j_gene	v_gene	CDR3aa
TRBJ2-1	TRBV5-1	CASSLGRLPLNEQFF
TRBJ2-5	TRBV5-1	CASSLVQGEGETQYF
TRBJ2-1	TRBV20-1	CSARDNYEQFF
TRBJ2-2	TRBV9	CASSVEGASDGELFF
TRBJ1-2	TRBV27	CASSQTGAANYGYTF
TRBJ2-7	TRBV11-2	CASSHATDHEQYF
TRBJ1-1	TRBV6-6	CASSRLAANTEAFF
TRBJ1-1	TRBV28	CASRLQGFDTEAFF
TRBJ2-1	TRBV5-4	CASSLESGRALNEQFF
TRBJ2-1	TRBV30	CAWSSFFEQFF
TRBJ1-1	TRBV5-1	CASRQTGITEAFF
TRBJ2-1	TRBV5-1	CASSLLGGRVNEQFF
TRBJ1-1	TRBV5-1	CASSLDMQAEAFF
TRBJ1-1	TRBV6-1	CASSETGYTEAFF
TRBJ2-1	TRBV2	CASSNPWGSLIGEQFF
TRBJ2-1	TRBV5-4	CASSDRLAGIYEQFF
TRBJ1-5	TRBV28	CASSLRQGNQPQHF
TRBJ2-7	TRBV27	CASSLLAGSNEQYF
TRBJ2-7	TRBV6-1	CASTGLAGLSYEQYF
TRBJ2-3	TRBV7-9	CASSYGTTSGGTDTQYF
TRBJ1-2	TRBV6-6	CASSYLSPALDYGYTF
TRBJ2-7	TRBV28	CASSFIQQYF
TRBJ1-1	TRBV20-1	CSARDSGEAFF
TRBJ2-3	TRBV4-2	CASSHVSLTGSTDTQYF
TRBJ2-6	TRBV11-3	CASSLPYRRPNSGANVLTF
TRBJ1-1	TRBV10-3	CAISESQGVGPNTEAFF
TRBJ1-1	TRBV5-6	CASSLRGWNTEAFF
TRBJ2-3	TRBV6-1	CASSADTLTQYF
TRBJ1-3	TRBV6-1	CASSTDASGNTIYF
TRBJ1-2	TRBV6-5	CASTPGRNYGYTF
TRBJ2-1	TRBV19	CASSKARAESSYNEQFF
TRBJ1-5	TRBV19	CASSIMTGEDQPQHF
TRBJ2-3	TRBV6-5	CATTRVAVGGRLAYF
TRBJ2-7	TRBV15	CATSRGDEQYF
TRBJ1-2	TRBV5-4	CASSLAQGASNYGYTF
TRBJ2-7	TRBV28	CASRIPPYEQYF
TRBJ1-1	TRBV9	CASSVSTGTAEAFF
TRBJ2-3	TRBV10-1	CASSPGLAGQSDTQYF
TRBJ2-3	TRBV5-4	CASSLPSGALTDTQYF
TRBJ1-5	TRBV7-2	CASRKIGRGNSNQPQHF
TRBJ2-7	TRBV29-1	CSVGGGSGVYEQYF
TRBJ2-4	TRBV27	CASSLSGRGLAKNIQYF